The T cell receptor (beta chain) described here comes from a study of blood T cell repertoires in COVID-19. The wider study: Donors in the United States, Italy and Spain gave samples during acute or convalescent COVID-19. PBMCs, B-cell-depleted T cells, or T cells were the source of the cDNA or gDNA that made up the material.

The authors' processing: Estimated nucleated cell counts came from reference gene primer amplification. Only in-frame clones appear in the TCRdb table, and some are missing; sequencing was by immunoSEQ multiplex PCR. The V and J calls and clone size come from that table; D and trimming were worked out from the DNA. The table shows 150,000 to 200,000 clones, with 86% occurring only once. Germline V gives CDR1 SGHTA, CDR2 FQGNSA. The CDR3 runs to 16 residues. V lost 5 bases and J lost 5, with 22 bases in between. The rearrangement uses TRBV7-2 and TRBJ2-7; the D gene is possibly TRBD2 (7 bases). The receptor was isolated from a man between 65 and 85 years old with acute or convalescent COVID-19. The sample was peripheral blood. CDR3 region: CASSRRGGRDSDEQYF. DNA for the CDR3: TGTGCCAGCAGCCGTAGGGGGGGCCGGGACTCGGACGAGCAGTACTTC.